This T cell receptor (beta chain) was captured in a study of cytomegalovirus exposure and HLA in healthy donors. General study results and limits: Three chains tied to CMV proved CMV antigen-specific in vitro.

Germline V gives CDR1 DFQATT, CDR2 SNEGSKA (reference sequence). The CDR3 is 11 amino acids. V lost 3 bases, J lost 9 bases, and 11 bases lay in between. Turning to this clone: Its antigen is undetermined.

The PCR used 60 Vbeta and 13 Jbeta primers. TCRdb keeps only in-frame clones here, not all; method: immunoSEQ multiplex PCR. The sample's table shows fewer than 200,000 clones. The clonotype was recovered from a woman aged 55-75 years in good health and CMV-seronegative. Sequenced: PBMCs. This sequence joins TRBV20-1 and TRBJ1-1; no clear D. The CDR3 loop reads CSARSREKAFF. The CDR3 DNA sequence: TGCAGTGCTAGGTCGAGGGAGAAAGCTTTCTTT.